These 8 T cell receptor beta chains originate from one sample sequenced in a study of T-cell reconstitution after alpha-beta-depleted transplantation in children. Unique molecular identifiers were used in preparing the TCRbeta library. MiXCR, run by TCRdb on the PCR reads, gives a single entry per CDR3 protein. The table has just over 950,000 distinct CDR3 sequences, about 30% seen once. Sequencing was performed on PBMCs, mostly from graft donor cells, taken 360 days after TCRalphabeta/CD19-depleted stem cell transplant. The origin of the receptors is a boy younger than two who had a stem cell transplant for SCID, so the T cells may come from the graft donor.

The chain is built from TRBV4-1 and TRBJ2-1; D remains ambiguous. This CDR3 spans 12 amino acids. V was trimmed by 1 base and J by 12 bases, leaving 10 bases between them. The germline V gene encodes CDR1 MGHRA and CDR2 YSYEKL. The CDR3 here is CASSQGRQGQFF. The CDR3 DNA reads as TGCGCCAGCAGCCAAGGGCGGCAAGGGCAGTTCTTC.

The J gene is TRBJ2-1, the V gene TRBV5-6; D is perhaps TRBD2 (6 bases). The V end lost 2 bases, the J end lost 7 bases, and 13 bases lay between the germline ends. CDR3 size: 14 residues. Germline V gene lookup returns CDR1 SGHDT and CDR2 YYEEEE. The CDR3 protein is CASSLTRGWNEQFF. CDR3 in DNA: TGTGCCAGCAGCTTAACACGGGGGTGGAATGAGCAGTTCTTC.

Only a few counts were recorded for this clonotype. The CDR3 reads CSAQGGQGRVWTEAFF. CDR3 DNA sequence: TGCAGTGCACAAGGGGGACAGGGAAGGGTGTGGACTGAAGCTTTCTTT. The chain uses TRBV20-1 and TRBJ1-1; 9 nucleotides agree with TRBD1. Germline loops: CDR1 DFQATT, CDR2 SNEGSKA (reference sequence). The CDR3 is 16 residues long. J was trimmed by 5 bases and V by 6 bases; bases with no gene match: 16.

The J gene is TRBJ2-3, the V gene TRBV5-1; 10 nucleotides align to TRBD1. J lost 6 bases, V lost 4 bases, and 8 bases had no gene match. Germline V gives CDR1 SGHRS, CDR2 YFSETQ. This CDR3 has 15 residues. CDR3 loop: CASSLGTGVGDTQYF. CDR3 in DNA: TGCGCCAGCAGCCTCGGGACAGGGGTAGGGGATACGCAGTATTTT.

This clonotype appeared a few times. V is TRBV5-6 and J is TRBJ2-1; the match to TRBD1 covers 7 bases. The J segment lost 0 bases and the V segment lost 0 bases, leaving 9 bases of the junction unmatched. CDR1 SGHDT and CDR2 YYEEEE come from the germline V gene. The CDR3 loop spans 18 amino acids. This CDR3 is CASSLGTGFFSSYNEQFF. The CDR3 DNA follows: TGTGCCAGCAGCTTGGGGACAGGTTTCTTTAGCTCCTACAATGAGCAGTTCTTC.

The gene calls are TRBV19 and TRBJ2-1; 8 bases align to TRBD1. Germline V CDR1 and CDR2: LNHDA, SQIVND (reference sequence). V lost 5 bases and J lost 8; bases outside the gene matches: 8. The CDR3 spans 14 residues. The CDR3 reads CASSDRGGRDEQFF. For the CDR3, the DNA is TGTGCCAGTAGTGACAGGGGAGGTAGGGATGAGCAGTTCTTC.

This rearrangement joins TRBV4-1 to TRBJ2-2; tentative D call: TRBD1 (6 bases). CDR1 and CDR2 from the germline V gene are MGHRA and YSYEKL. The CDR3 spans 14 residues. Trimming stripped 0 bases from V and 6 bases from J, with 8 bases between. The CDR3 loop reads CASSQEPGAGELFF. The CDR3 DNA reads as TGCGCCAGCAGCCAAGAACCAGGGGCCGGGGAGCTGTTTTTT.

The chain links TRBV5-1 to TRBJ2-1, with D unresolved. Germline-derived CDR1 and CDR2 are SGHRS and YFSETQ. V was shortened by 3 bases and J by 11 bases, with 21 bases between the two germline ends. The CDR3 loop spans 15 amino acids. The CDR3: CASSWWQQSRSQQFF. In DNA, the CDR3 is TGCGCCAGCAGCTGGTGGCAACAATCCCGGAGCCAGCAGTTCTTC.